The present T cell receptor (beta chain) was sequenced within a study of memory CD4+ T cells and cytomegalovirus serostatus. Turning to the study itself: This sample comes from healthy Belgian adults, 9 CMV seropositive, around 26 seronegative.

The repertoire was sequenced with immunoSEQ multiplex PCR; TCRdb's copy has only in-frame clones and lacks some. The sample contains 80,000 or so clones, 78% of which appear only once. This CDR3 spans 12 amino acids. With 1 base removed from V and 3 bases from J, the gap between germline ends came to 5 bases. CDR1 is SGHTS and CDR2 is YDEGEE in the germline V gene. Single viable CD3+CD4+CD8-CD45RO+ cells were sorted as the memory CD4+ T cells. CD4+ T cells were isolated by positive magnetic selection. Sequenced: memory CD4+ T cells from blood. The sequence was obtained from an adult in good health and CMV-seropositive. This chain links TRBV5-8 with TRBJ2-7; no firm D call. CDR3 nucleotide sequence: TGTGCCAGCAGCTTGACGCTCTACGAGCAGTACTTC. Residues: CASSLTLYEQYF.